This T cell receptor beta chain was identified in a study of blood T cells in healthy people across ages. About the study: When template switching was applied, about one barcoded beta molecule was captured per two T cells. Findings and caveats of the study: Roughly linear declines in TCR beta diversity per million T cells occurred with age.

At least 6.5 million PBMCs were isolated per sample. Using a J-beta primer mix together with a sample-barcoded 5' primer, a second PCR was run for about 7 to 12 cycles. In TCRdb, the 5' RACE reads were re-called with MiXCR into one record per CDR3 protein. Of 630,000 or so distinct CDR3 sequences in the sample, 25% to 35% are singletons; the top ten hold about a sixth. This clonotype was recorded many times. Its antigen is still unknown. The TCR was taken from an elderly woman in good health. The sequenced material came from blood.

The CDR3 is CASSLALNIGTRSVEQFF. The CDR3 bases are TGTGCCAGCAGCTTAGCGCTAAATATCGGGACCAGGTCGGTTGAGCAGTTCTTC. The chain couples TRBV7-2 to TRBJ2-1; the D call may be TRBD1 or TRBD2 (5 bases each). The CDR3 has 18 residues. Germline CDR1 SGHTA, CDR2 FQGNSA. V was pared by 0 bases and J by 9 bases, with 24 bases between.